This T cell receptor (beta chain) was obtained from a study of cytomegalovirus exposure and HLA in healthy donors. Study-wide background: Researchers found that about 84% of about 400 genotyped donors fell within the Caucasian-associated ancestry cluster.

Germline V lookup: CDR1 WNHNN, CDR2 SYGVQD (reference sequence). The CDR3 is made up of 16 amino acids. Trimming cost V 9 bases and J 0 bases, with 18 bases left between them. The table lists this clone with a few counts. The antigen is unknown. Amplification used 60 Vbeta primers and 13 Jbeta primers. TCRdb's table, derived via immunoSEQ multiplex PCR, lists solely in-frame clones and lacks some. The sample records over 75,000 clones, roughly a tenth being singletons. Regarding the study as a whole: Reportedly, a later analysis found an Asian-associated ancestry cluster had fewer N-insertions than the roughly 630-donor mean. Cytomegalovirus-associated TCR beta chains were listed, numbering 164. HLA allele associations emerged for around 15,000 TCR beta sequences in a later analysis, at 0.05 false discovery rate.

The origin of this receptor is a man between 50 and 59 years old in good health and CMV-seropositive. The sequenced sample was PBMCs. The chain recombines TRBV10-1 with TRBJ1-3; D is possibly TRBD1 (6 bases). The CDR3 protein is CARDDTRGSSGNTIYF. In DNA, the CDR3 is TGCGCCAGGGATGATACCAGGGGTAGCTCTGGAAACACCATATATTTT.